This T cell receptor (beta chain) emerged from a study of lymphopenia after photon versus proton radiotherapy. The data were produced by immunoSEQ multiplex PCR, yet TCRdb's version contains in-frame clones alone and is incomplete. The sample carries some 31,000 clones, nearly 85% recorded once. Concerning this clone: Its antigen remains unidentified.

General study findings and limits: Post-nadir diversity loss with photons came from oligoclonal expansion, particularly CD8+ Temra cells. Proton therapy kept repertoires fairly stable, unlike photons, which gained effector/memory cells. Larger post-nadir TCR diversity loss correlated inversely with survival in deceased patients.

The CDR3 has 12 residues. V dropped 0 bases and J dropped 8 bases, with 5 bases sitting between them. Germline assignment: CDR1 SGHTA and CDR2 FQGNSA. The chain uses TRBV7-2 and TRBJ2-1, with D unresolved. Sequencing used peripheral blood, obtained from a patient treated with proton-based radiotherapy. The sequence was obtained from a woman in her seventies with pancreatic cancer. The CDR3 is CASSLAQHEQFF. Written as DNA, the CDR3 is TGTGCCAGCAGCTTAGCGCAGCATGAGCAGTTCTTC.